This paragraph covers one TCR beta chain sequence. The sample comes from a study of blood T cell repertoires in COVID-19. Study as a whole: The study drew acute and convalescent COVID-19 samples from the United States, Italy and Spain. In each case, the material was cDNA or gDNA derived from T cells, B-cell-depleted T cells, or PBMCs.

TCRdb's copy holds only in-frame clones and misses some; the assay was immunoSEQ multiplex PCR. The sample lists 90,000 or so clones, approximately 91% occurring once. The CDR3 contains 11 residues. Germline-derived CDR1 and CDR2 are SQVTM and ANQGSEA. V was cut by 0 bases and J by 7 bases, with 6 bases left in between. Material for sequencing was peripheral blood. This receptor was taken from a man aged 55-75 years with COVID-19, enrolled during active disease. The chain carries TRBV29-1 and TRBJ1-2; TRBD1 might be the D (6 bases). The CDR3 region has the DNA TGCAGCGTTGAAGACAGGGGTGGCTACACCTTC. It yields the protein CSVEDRGGYTF. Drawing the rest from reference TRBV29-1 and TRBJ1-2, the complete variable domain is SAVISQKPSRDICQRGTSLTIQCQVDSQVTMMFWYRQQPGQSLTLIATANQGSEATYESGFVIDKFPISRPNLTFSTLTVSNMSPEDSSIYLCSVEDRGGYTFGSGTRLTVV.